This T cell receptor (beta chain) was documented in a study of blood T cell repertoires in COVID-19. Whole-study context: Sites across the United States, Italy and Spain contributed samples from acute and convalescent COVID-19.

V lost 3 bases, J lost 4 bases, and 9 bases stayed unmatched. Germline V gives CDR1 GTSNPN, CDR2 SVGIG (reference sequence). The CDR3 runs to 15 residues. Generated by immunoSEQ multiplex PCR, the TCRdb table keeps only in-frame clones and is missing some. This table has about 200,000 clones, roughly 80% appearing once. V usage is TRBV30 and J usage is TRBJ2-1, with 7 nucleotides matching TRBD2. Sequencing was performed on peripheral blood. This TCR derives from a woman aged 80 or over with acute or convalescent COVID-19. This chain's CDR3 is CAWRAGLAVYNEQFF. DNA for the CDR3: TGTGCCTGGAGGGCGGGTCTAGCGGTATACAATGAGCAGTTCTTC.